The T cell receptor beta chain under discussion was sequenced for a study of blood T cells in healthy people across ages. Overall study findings and caveats: Roughly linear declines in TCR beta diversity per million T cells occurred with age.

This clonotype was seen repeatedly, ten times or more. The antigen is undetermined. Trimming shortened V by 2 bases and J by 3 bases, and 10 bases separated the two germline ends. This CDR3 has 14 amino acids. Germline V gene data show CDR1 as SGHDN and CDR2 as FVKESK. The authors ran a second PCR of 7 to 11 cycles using a sample-barcoded 5' primer and a J-beta primer mix. Unique molecular identifiers of 12 random nucleotides labeled each cDNA. One entry per CDR3 protein results from TCRdb running MiXCR on the 5' RACE reads. This sample yields around 870,000 distinct CDR3 sequences, of which around 30% are seen a single time; around 16% belongs to the top ten.

The sequencing sample was made of blood. The TCR originated in a woman of 80 years or more in good health. The V and J genes are TRBV14 and TRBJ1-2; a weak D match, TRBD1 (6 bases). CDR3 bases: TGTGCCAGCAGCCAATCGACAGGCGACTATGGCTACACCTTC. Amino acids: CASSQSTGDYGYTF.